This is a list of T cell receptor beta chains from one sample in a study of shared clonotypes between healthy human individuals. Sequenced by immunoSEQ multiplex PCR; TCRdb stores in-frame clones only, minus some. The profile shows 2 million to 3 million clones, approximately 93% of them singletons. Sequencing was performed on naive CD4+ T cells from PBMCs. The receptors were sampled from a man aged 18 to 29 in good health. Some clones in this sample may be carry-over from other donors' samples. Both conserved end residues are part of each CDR3. D genes are given only for firm matches. Rows may omit the clone size; those that give it use once, few, many or a size class.

>once|NA|TRBJ1-2|TRBV14
TGTGCCAGCAGCCGGGGGTTTACGAACTATGGCTACACCTTC
CASSRGFTNYGYTF
>NA|NA|TRBJ1-1|TRBV28
TGTGCCAGCAGTCCTCCGGGACGGCCGAACACTGAAGCTTTCTTT
CASSPPGRPNTEAFF
>NA|NA|TRBJ1-1|TRBV7-9
TGTGCCAGCAGCCTTCAGGGGAGCACTGAAGCTTTCTTT
CASSLQGSTEAFF
>NA|NA|TRBJ2-1|TRBV7-2
TGTGCCAGCAGCCTGCTAGGGCCCAACCCCCTAGAGCAGTTCTTC
CASSLLGPNPLEQFF
>NA|NA|TRBJ1-5|TRBV11-2
TGTGCCAGCAGCCTCGACGGCCTGGAGCCCCAGCATTTT
CASSLDGLEPQHF
>NA|TRBD2|TRBJ2-5|TRBV28
TGTGCCAGCAGTTCCGGCCCGACTAGCGGGAAAGAGACCCAGTACTTC
CASSSGPTSGKETQYF
>NA|TRBD2|TRBJ2-3|TRBV10-3
TGTGCCATCAGGCAGGGAGGGGGCACAGATACGCAGTATTTT
CAIRQGGGTDTQYF
>NA|NA|TRBJ1-5|TRBV28
TGTGCCAGCAGGTTGAATAGCAATCAGCCCCAGCATTTT
CASRLNSNQPQHF
>NA|NA|TRBJ2-1|TRBV7-2
TGTGCCAGCAGCGCCTATAGCGGAAATGAGCAGTTCTTC
CASSAYSGNEQFF
>NA|TRBD1|TRBJ1-2|TRBV2
TGTGCCAGCAGTGGAACAGGGGACTATGGCTACACCTTC
CASSGTGDYGYTF
>NA|NA|TRBJ1-2|TRBV5-4
TGTGCCAGCAGCTTGGTGGGGGCCGGCTATGGCTACACCTTC
CASSLVGAGYGYTF
>once|NA|TRBJ1-3|TRBV2
TGTGCCAGCAGCACGAGGCTGGCTGGAAACACCATATATTTT
CASSTRLAGNTIYF
>NA|NA|TRBJ1-1|TRBV5-6
TGTGCCAGCAGCTACTCGGACCGCACCGGATCTTTCTTT
CASSYSDRTGSFF
>NA|TRBD1|TRBJ2-5|TRBV4-1
TGCGCCAGCAGCAAAGCCGGGACAGGGCAAGAGACCCAGTACTTC
CASSKAGTGQETQYF
>NA|NA|TRBJ2-5|TRBV18
TGTGCCAGCTCACCACCGAATCCCCGGAACCAAGAGACCCAGTACTTC
CASSPPNPRNQETQYF
>NA|NA|TRBJ2-1|TRBV11-2
TGTGCCAGCCGCCATGGGCGGGGCTCCTACAATGAGCAGTTCTTC
CASRHGRGSYNEQFF
>once|TRBD1|TRBJ1-2|TRBV6-5
TGTGCCAGCAGAGGGGACAGGGCCCATGGCTACACCTTC
CASRGDRAHGYTF
>NA|TRBD1|TRBJ2-5|TRBV30
TGTGCCTGGAGTTGGGACAGGCTCCCTCGGGAGACCCAGTACTTC
CAWSWDRLPRETQYF
>NA|NA|TRBJ1-2|TRBV28
TGTGCCAGCAGTTTATTCTCGGTTACCTATGGCTACACCTTC
CASSLFSVTYGYTF
>NA|NA|TRBJ1-1|TRBV19
TGTGCCAGTAGTATCTCGCGGGGCCGCTCTCCTGAAGCTTTCTTT
CASSISRGRSPEAFF
>NA|NA|TRBJ2-3|TRBV7-9
TGTGCCAGCAGCCCAGAGGGGTTGAGCACAGATACGCAGTATTTT
CASSPEGLSTDTQYF
>NA|NA|TRBJ2-7|TRBV15
TGTGCCACCAGCACCCGGACTGAGTGGTACGAGCAGTACTTC
CATSTRTEWYEQYF
>few|NA|TRBJ1-2|TRBV27
TGTGCCAGCAGTGGACGGAACTATGGCTACACCTTC
CASSGRNYGYTF
>NA|NA|TRBJ2-3|TRBV30
TGTGCCTCCCCTCGGAGGGGTTCAGATACGCAGTATTTT
CASPRRGSDTQYF
>NA|NA|TRBJ2-3|TRBV7-2
TGTGCCAGCAGCTTGGTGGGAACAGATACGCAGTATTTT
CASSLVGTDTQYF
>NA|TRBD1|TRBJ1-2|TRBV27
TGTGCCAGCAGTTTTAAATGGGACAGGGGTGGTTCTTACACCTTC
CASSFKWDRGGSYTF
>once|NA|TRBJ1-2|TRBV28
TGTGCCAGCATCAGTGGGGCGGCTAACTATGGCTACACCTTC
CASISGAANYGYTF
>NA|NA|TRBJ2-7|TRBV7-2
TGTGCCAGCTCAGGCGCCTGGTCAGGGTTCTACGAGCAGTACTTC
CASSGAWSGFYEQYF
>NA|NA|TRBJ2-1|TRBV15
TGTGCCACCGCCGCGGGGACCTACAATGAGCAGTTCTTC
CATAAGTYNEQFF
>NA|TRBD1|TRBJ2-2|TRBV30
TGTGCCTGGAGCCATCCGGGACAGACGGGGACCGGGGAGCTGTTTTTT
CAWSHPGQTGTGELFF
>NA|NA|TRBJ1-2|TRBV29-1
TGCAGCGTTGTGTCGGGGTCTAACTATGGCTACACCTTC
CSVVSGSNYGYTF
>NA|NA|TRBJ2-7|TRBV5-1
TGCGCCAGCAGCTTGGCTGAGACTAGAGGCGAGCAGTACTTC
CASSLAETRGEQYF
>NA|NA|TRBJ1-4|TRBV27
TGTGCCAGCAGTAGACGGCCTGCAACTAATGAAAAACTGTTTTTT
CASSRRPATNEKLFF
>NA|NA|TRBJ1-1|TRBV6-5
TGTGCCAGCAGGCCTACAAACATCCGGGGGACTGAAGCTTTCTTT
CASRPTNIRGTEAFF
>once|NA|TRBJ1-3|TRBV6-5
TGTGCCAGCAGTCTGCCGGGGGGAAACACCATATATTTT
CASSLPGGNTIYF
>NA|NA|TRBJ1-3|TRBV7-2
TGTGCCAGCAGCTTCCCCGGGACATTGAGCTCTGGAAACACCATATATTTT
CASSFPGTLSSGNTIYF
>NA|TRBD1|TRBJ2-7|TRBV6-5
TGTGCCAGCAGGCAAGGGACAGGGGATTACGAGCAGTACTTC
CASRQGTGDYEQYF
>NA|NA|TRBJ2-7|TRBV6-1
TGTGCCAGCAGTGAAGCTGGGAGACCGTACGAGCAGTACTTC
CASSEAGRPYEQYF
>NA|NA|TRBJ2-1|TRBV2
TGTGCCAGCAGGCCGGTCCAAGGGGAGCAGTTCTTC
CASRPVQGEQFF
>once|NA|TRBJ1-4|TRBV28
TGTGCCAGCAGTCCCTCCTGGACAGCAACTAATGAAAAACTGTTTTTT
CASSPSWTATNEKLFF
>NA|NA|TRBJ2-7|TRBV5-5
TGTGCCAGCAGCCCCCAGGGGCTCTACGAGCAGTACTTC
CASSPQGLYEQYF
>once|TRBD1|TRBJ2-5|TRBV11-2
TGTGCCAGCAGCTTCCGGGACAGGGTCGAGGAGACCCAGTACTTC
CASSFRDRVEETQYF
>few|NA|TRBJ2-3|TRBV29-1
TGCAGCGTTGTTGAGGTGTGGAGCACAGATACGCAGTATTTT
CSVVEVWSTDTQYF
>NA|TRBD1|TRBJ2-7|TRBV9
TGTGCCAGCAGCACTCGGACAGGGGCTAACTACGAGCAGTACTTC
CASSTRTGANYEQYF
>NA|NA|TRBJ1-2|TRBV19
TGTGCCAGTAGTCACCTGTGGCAGGGAGATAACTATGGCTACACCTTC
CASSHLWQGDNYGYTF
>NA|TRBD2|TRBJ2-5|TRBV18
TGTGCCAGCTCAAAAACCGGGACTAGCCAAGAGACCCAGTACTTC
CASSKTGTSQETQYF
>once|TRBD2|TRBJ2-1|TRBV11-2
TGTGCCAGCAGCTCCACTGGGACTAGCGGGAGGAGTTACAATGAGCAGTTCTTC
CASSSTGTSGRSYNEQFF
>once|NA|TRBJ1-5|TRBV4-2
TGTGCCAGCAGCCAAGAGTCAGTAAATCAGCCCCAGCATTTT
CASSQESVNQPQHF
>NA|TRBD1|TRBJ1-3|TRBV9
TGTGCCAGCAGCCCCCAGGGGGGTGTTGGAAACACCATATATTTT
CASSPQGGVGNTIYF
>NA|NA|TRBJ2-5|TRBV7-3
TGTGCCAGCAGCTTAACTCCTGGGAAGGGGGAGACCCAGTACTTC
CASSLTPGKGETQYF
>NA|TRBD1|TRBJ2-2|TRBV4-1
TGCGCCAGCAGCCAAACAGGGGGCGATGATGTCGGGGAGCTGTTTTTT
CASSQTGGDDVGELFF
>NA|TRBD1|TRBJ1-5|TRBV6-1
TGTGCCAGCAGTAGGGACAGGGGCCAGCCCCAGCATTTT
CASSRDRGQPQHF
>NA|NA|TRBJ2-3|TRBV19
TGTGCCAGTAGCCCGGGGGTGAGGACAGATACGCAGTATTTT
CASSPGVRTDTQYF